This is a list of T cell receptor beta chains from one sample in a study of spatial heterogeneity in lung cancer. TCRdb re-derived calls from the 5' RACE reads in MiXCR, one entry per CDR3 protein. The data hold about 39,000 distinct CDR3 sequences, with around 3.1% observed a single time. The sample here was normal lung tissue next to the tumor, taken at surgery. These receptors were collected from a male donor with early-stage non-small cell lung cancer. Both conserved end residues are trimmed from each CDR3.

14	TRBV12-3/TRBV12-4	ASSFETGGGSTEAF
15	TRBV5-6	ASSFLQGQGDNSPLH
11	TRBV7-9	ASSLTGQVAIY
12	TRBV4-2	ASSQPTARETQY
10	TRBV18	ASSTGAYEQY
15	TRBV29-1	SAVRDRDDIYTDTQY
14	TRBV29-1	SVEDQGTGTFYGYT
13	TRBV6-2/TRBV6-3	ASWSVRRVNYGYT
13	TRBV9	ASSLIAGSYNEQF
14	TRBV27	ASKRSGTQNTGELF
11	TRBV3-1	ASSQQTNQPQH
13	TRBV7-9	ASSLLAEPYGEQY
15	TRBV19	ASRPPWGQTNTGELF
14	TRBV6-5	ASSYSASGGANVLT
13	TRBV12-3/TRBV12-4	ASSSGLAGYNEQF
7	TRBV27	ASTITQY
8	TRBV6-2/TRBV6-3	ASSNYEQY
12	TRBV2	ASRTRHGDTEAF
12	TRBV3-1	ASSQRATNEKLF
11	TRBV28	ASSSVPSYEQY
10	TRBV6-2/TRBV6-3	ASSSDSFLPI
13	TRBV3-1	ASSSDGTPFSSQY
12	TRBV12-3/TRBV12-4	VSTVMINTGELF
11	TRBV20-1	SARDLSTSTQY
12	TRBV12-3/TRBV12-4	ASRVTAGSYEQY
10	TRBV4-2	ASSQDSQPQH
11	TRBV7-9	ASSPGDAQGWF
12	TRBV5-1	ASRWAVGTDTQY
14	TRBV5-6	ASSPSLGTWAGELF
11	TRBV3-1	ASSHTDRGEQF
14	TRBV5-1	ASSLGPDRSTDTQY
12	TRBV20-1	SARGGSGTGELF
14	TRBV5-1	ASSLDGISVTDTQY
13	TRBV20-1	SVGAMGGPNQPQH
13	TRBV6-2/TRBV6-3	ASNDRGESSYEQY
12	TRBV20-1	SARAVSGNQPQH